One and the same sample provided the 5 T cell receptor beta chains below, sequenced in a study of OX40 agonist ivuxolimab in advanced cancers. Using immunoSEQ multiplex PCR, the repertoire was profiled, and TCRdb retains in-frame clones only, with some absent. The sample holds roughly 63,000 clones, roughly nine tenths seen once. The sample in question was CD4+ or CD8+ T cells sorted from blood, obtained in a trial of the OX40 agonist ivuxolimab. The receptors come from an adult with an advanced solid tumor such as melanoma, head and neck, liver or kidney cancer.

The V call is TRBV2, the J call TRBJ1-2; no definite D call. The CDR3 runs 16 residues. Germline CDR1 is SNHLY and CDR2 is FYNNEI. V lost 3 bases, J lost 0 bases, and 14 bases lay in between. CDR3 DNA sequence: TGTGCCAGCAGTGACTTTGTGAGGGAAGCTAACTATGGCTACACCTTC. It translates to CASSDFVREANYGYTF.

The rearrangement uses TRBV6-1 and TRBJ1-2, with D possibly being TRBD1 (5 bases). The V and J ends lost 5 bases and 2 bases respectively, with 15 bases between them. The CDR3 loop spans 15 amino acids. The germline V gene has CDR1 MNHNS and CDR2 SASEGT. This chain's CDR3 is CASSLLHRDNYGYTF. CDR3 sequence (DNA): TGTGCCAGCAGTCTTCTTCACCGGGACAACTATGGCTACACCTTC.

This chain links TRBV29-1 with TRBJ1-1; D gene unclear. The CDR3 sequence is 14 residues long. Per germline, CDR1 SQVTM and CDR2 ANQGSEA. V lost 4 bases and J lost 4, with 16 bases in between. The CDR3 here is CSVVPAGPGTEAFF. The CDR3 DNA follows: TGCAGCGTTGTTCCCGCGGGCCCGGGCACTGAAGCTTTCTTT.

The CDR3 is CASSHASQRGTGELFF. Written as DNA, the CDR3 is TGCGCCAGCAGCCATGCCTCACAGCGGGGGACCGGGGAGCTGTTTTTT. The chain uses TRBV4-1 and TRBJ2-2; 8 nucleotides agree with TRBD2. This CDR3 comprises 16 residues. With 3 bases clipped from V and 5 bases from J, the junction kept 8 bases outside the gene matches. Germline loops: CDR1 MGHRA, CDR2 YSYEKL.

This clone was seen just once. The chain links TRBV19 to TRBJ2-7, with 7 bases that match TRBD2. V dropped 3 bases and J dropped 2; count of bases not matched to a gene: 7. CDR1 and CDR2 from the germline V gene are LNHDA and SQIVND (reference sequence). CDR3 size: 15 residues. The CDR3, as DNA: TGTGCCAGTAGTATTATCCAGCGGGGTACCTACGAGCAGTACTTC. It yields the protein CASSIIQRGTYEQYF.